This entry concerns a single T cell receptor (beta chain). No antigen is known for it. Base qualities are not recorded, but no much larger clone differs from it by a single base. This entry is derived from a study of OX40 agonist ivuxolimab in advanced cancers. Regarding the complete study: The costimulatory receptor OX40 (CD134) was targeted by ivuxolimab, a fully human IgG2 agonistic monoclonal antibody. Intravenous ivuxolimab was administered to patients every 2 weeks at six dose levels: 0.01, 0.1, 0.3, 1.5, 3 and 10 mg/kg. Of the roughly 52 dose-escalation patients, hepatocellular carcinoma was present in about 19, melanoma in some 15, renal cell carcinoma in 9 and head and neck cancer in 9. In the dose-escalation cohort, 65% to 90% of patients were male, and the mean age was around 60 years, with a range of about 23 to 80. Patients were allowed to have had prior anti-PD-1, anti-PD-L1 or anti-CTLA-4 therapy, and approximately 40% of the dose-escalation patients had been treated with checkpoint inhibitors. Three dose-escalation patients achieved partial responses, one with hepatocellular carcinoma and two with cutaneous melanoma. The purpose of peripheral TCRbeta sequencing was to test whether ivuxolimab changed TCR sequence diversity and led to clonal T-cell expansion. The paper describes the monotherapy dose-escalation part (N of about 54 patients) of the phase I trial of ivuxolimab. Broader findings and caveats from the paper: After ivuxolimab, expanded clones were on average more numerous among CD8+ T cells than among CD4+ T cells. Low levels of normalized T-cell clonal expansion were also shown by some nonresponding patients. At doses of 0.1 to 3.0 mg/kg, clonal expansion of both CD4+ and CD8+ T cells in blood was seen between baseline and week 6. Which antigens the clonally expanded peripheral T cells were specific for was not determined. Partial responders in the 0.1-3.0 mg/kg groups had among the lowest normalized peripheral clonal expansion, especially among CD8+ T cells.

Genomic DNA was extracted from sorted cells for sequencing of the TCRbeta CDR3 region. TCRbeta CDR3 regions were sequenced using the immunoSEQ Assay. TCRdb's version of the immuneACCESS table is confined to in-frame rearrangements and falls short of the full clone set. An unresolved V gene accounts for under half of the shortfall where checked; the remainder is of unknown origin. Here the sample has more than 55,000 clones; around 90% occur a single time. The ten largest make up roughly 10% of the sample. Trimming at the junction amounts to 0 bases on V and 7 bases on J, and the germline ends lie 7 bases apart. The germline V gene specifies WSHSY as CDR1 and SAAADI as CDR2. Including cysteine and phenylalanine, the CDR3 has 13 amino acids. The CDR3 DNA has 39 bases and is translated from base 1. Patients with autoimmune disease history or receiving systemic immunosuppression were excluded from the trial. Peripheral blood for TCR sequencing was collected from all dose cohorts at baseline, on cycle 4 day 1, and on cycle 7 day 1. The samples were taken from a phase I, first-in-human, multicenter, open-label dose-escalation trial of ivuxolimab. Adults with locally advanced or metastatic head and neck squamous cell, hepatocellular, melanoma or renal cell carcinoma were enrolled in the trial. Before TCR sequencing, CD4+ and CD8+ T cells were separately sorted from peripheral blood.

The sample was CD4+ or CD8+ T cells sorted from blood, taken in a trial of the OX40 agonist ivuxolimab. The sequence was collected from an adult with an advanced solid tumor such as melanoma, head and neck, liver or kidney cancer. Here the chain combines TRBV10-2 and TRBJ2-1, with a weak D call of TRBD2 (5 bases match). The CDR3 reads as follows: CASSESRGNEQFF. The DNA reads as follows: TGCGCCAGCAGTGAGTCGAGAGGGAATGAGCAGTTCTTC.